The present T cell receptor (beta chain) was sequenced within a study of blood T cell repertoires in COVID-19. Study background: There were acute and convalescent COVID-19 samples, and they came from the United States, Italy and Spain.

In its sample, this clone was seen once. Germline V CDR1 and CDR2: SNHLY, FYNNEI. V lost 8 bases to trimming and J lost 4 bases; unmatched junction nucleotides: 9. This CDR3 is 15 amino acids long. In the study's own analysis: Researchers report that nucleated cell counts were estimated from reference gene primer amplification. TCRdb keeps only in-frame clones here, not all; method: immunoSEQ multiplex PCR. For V, J and clone size, that table is used; D and trimming come from the DNA. This sample carries hundreds of thousands of clones, 85% of them seen once, and the ten largest clones take approximately 7.5%.

Sequences were obtained from peripheral blood. V usage is TRBV2 and J usage is TRBJ2-2; 8 bases are a match to TRBD2. This receptor was obtained from a human donor in a cohort sampled during active COVID-19. The CDR3 coding sequence is TGTGCCAGCTCGACCGGACTAGCCTTCACCGGGGAGCTGTTTTTT. Translation: CASSTGLAFTGELFF.